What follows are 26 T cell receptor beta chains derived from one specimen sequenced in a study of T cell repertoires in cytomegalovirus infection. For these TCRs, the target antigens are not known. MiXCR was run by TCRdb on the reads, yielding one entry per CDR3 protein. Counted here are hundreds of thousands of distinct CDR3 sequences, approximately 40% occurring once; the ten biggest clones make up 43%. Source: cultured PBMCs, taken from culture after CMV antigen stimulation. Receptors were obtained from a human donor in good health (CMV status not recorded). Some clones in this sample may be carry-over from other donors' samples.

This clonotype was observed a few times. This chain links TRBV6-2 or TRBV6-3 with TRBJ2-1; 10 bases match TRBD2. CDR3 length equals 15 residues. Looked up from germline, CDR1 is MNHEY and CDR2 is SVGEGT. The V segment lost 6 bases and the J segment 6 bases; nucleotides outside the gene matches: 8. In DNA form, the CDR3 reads TGTGCCAGCAGGCAGCGGGAGGGCCGGGTCAATGAGCAGTTCTTC. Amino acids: CASRQREGRVNEQFF.

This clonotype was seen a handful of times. DNA of the CDR3: TGTGCCACCAGCAGAGGCAGGGGCCCTTCCTACGAGCAGTACTTC. Translated, it gives CATSRGRGPSYEQYF. The genes are TRBV15 and TRBJ2-7, with a weak D call TRBD1 (6 bases). V dropped 1 base and J dropped 1 base, with 11 bases sitting between them. This CDR3 is built from 15 residues. The germline V gene has CDR1 LNHNV and CDR2 YYDKDF (reference sequence).

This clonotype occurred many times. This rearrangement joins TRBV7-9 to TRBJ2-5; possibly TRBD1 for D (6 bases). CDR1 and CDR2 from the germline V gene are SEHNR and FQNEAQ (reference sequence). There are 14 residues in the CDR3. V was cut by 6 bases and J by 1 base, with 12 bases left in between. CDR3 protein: CASSPGQTQETQYF. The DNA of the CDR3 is TGTGCCAGCAGTCCCGGACAGACCCAAGAGACCCAGTACTTC.

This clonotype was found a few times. In nucleotides, the CDR3 is TGTGCCAGCAGCCAGCTACGAATGGCGCTGTTTTTT. This translates into CASSQLRMALFF. This sequence joins TRBV6-2 or TRBV6-3 and TRBJ2-2; D gene uncertain. CDR1 and CDR2 from the germline V gene are MNHEY and SVGEGT. This CDR3 spans 12 amino acids. V was shortened by 6 bases and J by 13 bases, with 15 bases between the two germline ends.

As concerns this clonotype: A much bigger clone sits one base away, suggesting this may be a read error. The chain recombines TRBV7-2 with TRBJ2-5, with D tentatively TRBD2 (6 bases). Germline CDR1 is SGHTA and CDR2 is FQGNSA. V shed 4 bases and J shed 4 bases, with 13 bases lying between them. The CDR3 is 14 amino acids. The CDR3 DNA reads TGTGCCAGCAGCTCAGGCGGGATGGTAGAGACCCAGTACTTC. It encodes CASSSGGMVETQYF. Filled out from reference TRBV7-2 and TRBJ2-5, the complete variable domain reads GAGVSQSPSNKVTEKGKDVELRCDPISGHTALYWYRQSLGQGLEFLIYFQGNSAPDKSGLPSDRFSAERTGGSVSTLTIQRTQQEDSAVYLCASSSGGMVETQYFGPGTRLLVL.

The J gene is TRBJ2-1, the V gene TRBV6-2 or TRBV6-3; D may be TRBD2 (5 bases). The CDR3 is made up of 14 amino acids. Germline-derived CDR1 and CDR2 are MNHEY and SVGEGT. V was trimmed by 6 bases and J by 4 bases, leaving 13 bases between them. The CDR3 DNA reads TGTGCCAGCAGACAGCGGACTGAATACAATGAGCAGTTCTTC. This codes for CASRQRTEYNEQFF.

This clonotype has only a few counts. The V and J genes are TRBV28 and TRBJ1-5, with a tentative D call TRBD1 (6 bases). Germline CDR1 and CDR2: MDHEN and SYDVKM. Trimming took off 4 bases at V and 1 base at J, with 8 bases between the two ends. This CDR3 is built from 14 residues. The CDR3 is CASSWGQSNQPQHF. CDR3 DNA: TGTGCCAGCAGTTGGGGACAAAGCAATCAGCCCCAGCATTTT.

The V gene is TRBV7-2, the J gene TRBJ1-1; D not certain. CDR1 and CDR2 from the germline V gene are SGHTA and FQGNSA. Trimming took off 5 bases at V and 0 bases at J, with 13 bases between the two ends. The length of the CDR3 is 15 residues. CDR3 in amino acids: CASSPELGMNTEAFF. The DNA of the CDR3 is TGTGCCAGCAGCCCCGAACTAGGGATGAACACTGAAGCTTTCTTT.

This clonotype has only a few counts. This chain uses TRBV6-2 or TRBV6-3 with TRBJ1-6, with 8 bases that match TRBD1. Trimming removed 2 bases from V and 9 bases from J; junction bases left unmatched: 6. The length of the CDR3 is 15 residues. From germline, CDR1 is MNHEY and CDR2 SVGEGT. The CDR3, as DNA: TGTGCCAGCAGTTACGGGGGGACAGGAAGTTCACCCCTCCACTTT. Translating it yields CASSYGGTGSSPLHF.

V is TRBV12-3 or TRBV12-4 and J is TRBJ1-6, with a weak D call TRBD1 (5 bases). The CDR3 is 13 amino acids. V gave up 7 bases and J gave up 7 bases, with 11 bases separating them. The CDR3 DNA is TGTGCCAGCACAGGGCGCCCGAATTCACCCCTCCACTTT. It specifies CASTGRPNSPLHF.

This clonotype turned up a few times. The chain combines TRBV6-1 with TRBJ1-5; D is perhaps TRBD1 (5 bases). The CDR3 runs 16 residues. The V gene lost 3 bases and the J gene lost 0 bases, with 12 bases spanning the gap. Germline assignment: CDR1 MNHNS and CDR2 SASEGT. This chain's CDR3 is CASSDRQGYSNQPQHF. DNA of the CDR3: TGTGCCAGCAGTGACCGCCAGGGCTATAGCAATCAGCCCCAGCATTTT.

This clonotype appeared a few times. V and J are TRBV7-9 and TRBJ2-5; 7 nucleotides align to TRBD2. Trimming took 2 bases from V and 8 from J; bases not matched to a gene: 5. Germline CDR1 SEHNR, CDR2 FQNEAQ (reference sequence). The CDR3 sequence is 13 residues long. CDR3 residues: CASSLSGGLTQYF. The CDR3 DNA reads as TGTGCCAGCAGCTTATCGGGGGGTTTAACCCAGTACTTC.

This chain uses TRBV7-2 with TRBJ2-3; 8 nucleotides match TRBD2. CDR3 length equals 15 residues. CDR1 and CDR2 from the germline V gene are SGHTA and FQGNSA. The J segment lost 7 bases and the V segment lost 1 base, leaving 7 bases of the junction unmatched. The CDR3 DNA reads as TGTGCCAGCAGCTTAGGCGGGAGGTTCGAAAATACGCAGTATTTT. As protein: CASSLGGRFENTQYF.

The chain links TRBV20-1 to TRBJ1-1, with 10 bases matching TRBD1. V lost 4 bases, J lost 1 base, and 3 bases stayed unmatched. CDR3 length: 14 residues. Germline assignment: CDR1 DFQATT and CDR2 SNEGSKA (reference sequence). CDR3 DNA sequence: TGCAGTGCTACCAGGACAGGGGGGAACACTGAAGCTTTCTTT. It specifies CSATRTGGNTEAFF.

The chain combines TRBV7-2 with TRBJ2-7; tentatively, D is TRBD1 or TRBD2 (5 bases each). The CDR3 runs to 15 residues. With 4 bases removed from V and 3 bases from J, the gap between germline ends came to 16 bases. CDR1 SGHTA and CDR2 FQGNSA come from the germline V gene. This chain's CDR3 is CASSSEGNAVYEQYF. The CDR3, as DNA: TGTGCCAGCAGCTCCGAGGGGAATGCCGTCTACGAGCAGTACTTC.

The CDR3: CASSLQGYPQHF. CDR3 nucleotides: TGTGCCAGCAGCTTACAGGGATACCCCCAGCATTTT. The rearrangement links TRBV12-3 or TRBV12-4 to TRBJ1-5; D is perhaps TRBD1 (6 bases). CDR3 size: 12 residues. The germline V and J ends were trimmed by 6 bases and 10 bases, with 13 bases remaining between them.

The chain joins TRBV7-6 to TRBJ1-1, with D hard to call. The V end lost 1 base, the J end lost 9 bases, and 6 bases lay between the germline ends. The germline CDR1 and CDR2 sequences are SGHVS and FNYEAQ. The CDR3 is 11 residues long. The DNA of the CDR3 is TGTGCCAGCAGCTTAGGCCCTAAAGCTTTCTTT. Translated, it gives CASSLGPKAFF.

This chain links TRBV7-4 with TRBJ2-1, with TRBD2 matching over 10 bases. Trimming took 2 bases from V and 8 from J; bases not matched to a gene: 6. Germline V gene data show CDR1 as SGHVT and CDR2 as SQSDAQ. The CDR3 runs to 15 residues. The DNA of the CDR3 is TGTGCCAGCAGCTTACCTAGCGGGAGCATCCATGAGCAGTTCTTC. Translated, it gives CASSLPSGSIHEQFF. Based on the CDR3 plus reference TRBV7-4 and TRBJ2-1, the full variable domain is GAGVSQSPRYKVAKRGRDVALRCDSISGHVTLYWYRQTLGQGSEVLTYSQSDAQRDKSGRPSGRFSAERPERSVSTLKIQRTEQGDSAVYLCASSLPSGSIHEQFFGPGTRLTVL.

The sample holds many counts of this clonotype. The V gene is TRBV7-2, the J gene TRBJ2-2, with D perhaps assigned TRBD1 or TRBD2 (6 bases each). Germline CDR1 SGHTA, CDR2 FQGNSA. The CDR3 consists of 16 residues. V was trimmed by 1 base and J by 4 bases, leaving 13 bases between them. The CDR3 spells CASSLVSRGGTGELFF. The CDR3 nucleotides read TGTGCCAGCAGCTTAGTTTCCAGGGGAGGCACCGGGGAGCTGTTTTTT.

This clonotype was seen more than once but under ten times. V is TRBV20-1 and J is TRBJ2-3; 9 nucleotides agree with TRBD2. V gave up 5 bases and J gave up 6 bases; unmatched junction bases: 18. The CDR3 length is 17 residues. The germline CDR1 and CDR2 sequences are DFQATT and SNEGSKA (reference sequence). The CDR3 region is CSAPPVLPGLAYDTQYF. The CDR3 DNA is TGCAGTGCTCCCCCCGTCCTACCGGGACTAGCTTACGATACGCAGTATTTT.

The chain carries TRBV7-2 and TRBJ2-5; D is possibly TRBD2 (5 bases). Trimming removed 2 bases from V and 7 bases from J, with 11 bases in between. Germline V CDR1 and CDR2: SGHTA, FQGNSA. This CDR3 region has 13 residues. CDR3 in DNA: TGTGCCAGCAGCTTACGCCAACGGGGGACCCAGTACTTC. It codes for CASSLRQRGTQYF.

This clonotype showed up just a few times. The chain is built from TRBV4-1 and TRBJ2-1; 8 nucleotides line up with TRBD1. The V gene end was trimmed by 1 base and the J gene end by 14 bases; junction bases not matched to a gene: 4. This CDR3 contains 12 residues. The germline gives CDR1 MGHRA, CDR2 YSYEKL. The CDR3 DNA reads TGCGCCAGCAGCCAAGTGGGGGACAGGAAGTTCTTC. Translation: CASSQVGDRKFF.

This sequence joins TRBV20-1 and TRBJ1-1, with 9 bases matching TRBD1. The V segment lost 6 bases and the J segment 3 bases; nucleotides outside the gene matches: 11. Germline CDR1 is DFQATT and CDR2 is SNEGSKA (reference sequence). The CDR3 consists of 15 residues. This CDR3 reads CSAPGTGTEDTEAFF. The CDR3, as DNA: TGCAGTGCGCCGGGGACAGGGACTGAGGACACTGAAGCTTTCTTT.

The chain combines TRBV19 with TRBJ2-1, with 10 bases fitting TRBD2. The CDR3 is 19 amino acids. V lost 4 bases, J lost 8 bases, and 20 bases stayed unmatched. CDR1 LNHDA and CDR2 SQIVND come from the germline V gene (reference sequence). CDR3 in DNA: TGTGCCAGTAGTAACCCTGGGATTTCGTACCTAGCGGGAGTCTATGAGCAGTTCTTC. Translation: CASSNPGISYLAGVYEQFF. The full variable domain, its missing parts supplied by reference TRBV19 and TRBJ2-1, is DGGITQSPKYLFRKEGQNVTLSCEQNLNHDAMYWYRQDPGQGLRLIYYSQIVNDFQKGDIAEGYSVSREKKESFPLTVTSAQKNPTAFYLCASSNPGISYLAGVYEQFFGPGTRLTVL.

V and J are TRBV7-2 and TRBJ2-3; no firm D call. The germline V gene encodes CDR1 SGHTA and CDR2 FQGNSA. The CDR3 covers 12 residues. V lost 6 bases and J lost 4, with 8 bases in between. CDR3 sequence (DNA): TGTGCCAGCAGGCCCGGGCCAGATACGCAGTATTTT. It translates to CASRPGPDTQYF.

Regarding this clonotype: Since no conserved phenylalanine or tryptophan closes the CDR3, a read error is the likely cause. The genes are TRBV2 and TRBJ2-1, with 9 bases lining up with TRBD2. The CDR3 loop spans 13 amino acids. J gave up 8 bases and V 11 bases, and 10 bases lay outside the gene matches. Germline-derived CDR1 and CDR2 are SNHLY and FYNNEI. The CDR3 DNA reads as TGTGCCGGAGGGGCTAGCGGGATGGATGAGCAGTTCTCC. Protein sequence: CAGGASGMDEQFS.